The rows below give T cell receptor beta chains drawn from one sample of a study of T cell repertoires in cytomegalovirus infection. MiXCR, applied by TCRdb to the reads, yields one record per CDR3 protein. The sample consists of nearly 450,000 distinct CDR3 sequences, roughly 30% of them appearing once. The sample was PBMCs. These receptors came from a human donor in good health (CMV status not recorded). Some clones in this sample may be carry-over from other donors' samples. Both conserved end residues are part of each CDR3. A D gene is named only where the DNA matches it firmly. Only part of the rows carry a size: once, few, many, or a class if the clone is expanded.

j_gene,d_gene,v_gene,abundance,CDR3aa,CDR3nt
TRBJ1-5,TRBD1,TRBV15,NA,CATSRGGGQGVLNQPQHF,TGTGCCACCAGCAGAGGGGGCGGGCAGGGGGTTTTGAATCAGCCCCAGCATTTT
TRBJ1-4,NA,TRBV5-5,NA,CASSLARAGRSYEKLFF,TGTGCCAGCAGCTTGGCCCGCGCAGGGAGGTCGTATGAAAAACTGTTTTTT
TRBJ2-4,NA,TRBV19,NA,CASPGAPWGNIQYF,TGTGCCAGTCCCGGGGCTCCCTGGGGGAACATTCAGTACTTC
TRBJ2-3,NA,TRBV7-2,many,CASSLIRLHGTITDTQYF,TGTGCCAGCAGCTTAATCCGCCTACACGGAACGATCACAGATACGCAGTATTTT
TRBJ2-1,TRBD1,TRBV28,NA,CASRTGGYSEQFF,TGTGCCAGTCGGACAGGGGGTTATAGTGAGCAGTTCTTC
TRBJ2-5,NA,TRBV10-1,few,CASSEHGQETQYF,TGCGCCAGCAGTGAGCACGGCCAAGAGACCCAGTACTTC
TRBJ2-5,NA,TRBV4-1,few,CASSQAEGTQYF,TGCGCCAGCAGCCAAGCGGAGGGGACCCAGTACTTC
TRBJ1-6,NA,TRBV7-8,few,CASSLAQGVLGSPLHF,TGTGCCAGCAGCTTAGCGCAGGGCGTGCTCGGTTCACCCCTCCACTTT
TRBJ1-1,NA,TRBV7-8,many,CASSLGLAGRDTEAFF,TGTGCCAGCAGCTTAGGACTCGCAGGTAGGGACACTGAAGCTTTCTTT
TRBJ1-6,NA,TRBV12-3/TRBV12-4,few,CASTLIPKRAFNSPLHF,TGTGCCAGCACCCTAATTCCCAAGAGGGCGTTTAATTCACCCCTCCACTTT
TRBJ1-4,TRBD1,TRBV4-3,NA,CASSQEGTGDEKMFF,TGCGCCAGCAGCCAAGAGGGGACAGGGGATGAAAAAATGTTTTTT
TRBJ1-5,TRBD1,TRBV19,many,CASSEETGLDQPQHF,TGTGCCAGTAGTGAGGAGACAGGGTTAGATCAGCCCCAGCATTTT
TRBJ1-4,TRBD1,TRBV6-5,NA,CASSSTGTEEKLFF,TGTGCCAGCAGTTCGACAGGGACAGAAGAAAAACTGTTTTTT
TRBJ2-2,TRBD1,TRBV7-8,few,CASSYSDRAGGELFF,TGTGCCAGCAGCTACTCGGACAGGGCGGGCGGGGAGCTGTTTTTT
TRBJ1-5,TRBD1,TRBV20-1,NA,CSARQGAGQPQHF,TGCAGTGCCCGACAGGGGGCGGGTCAGCCCCAGCATTTT
TRBJ1-5,TRBD1,TRBV7-2,few,CASSLIWPGGWDSNQPQHF,TGTGCCAGCAGCTTAATTTGGCCAGGGGGCTGGGATAGCAATCAGCCCCAGCATTTT
TRBJ2-3,NA,TRBV10-3,NA,CAISESEGWSDTQYF,TGTGCCATCAGTGAGTCCGAAGGGTGGTCAGATACGCAGTATTTT
TRBJ2-3,NA,TRBV27,few,CASSFLPGDTQYF,TGTGCCAGCAGTTTCCTCCCCGGAGATACGCAGTATTTT
TRBJ2-1,NA,TRBV6-6,many,CASSYNEQFF,TGTGCCAGCAGTTACAATGAGCAGTTCTTC
TRBJ1-2,NA,TRBV7-9,NA,CASSPHGKGNNYGYTF,TGTGCCAGCAGCCCGCACGGGAAGGGGAATAACTATGGCTACACCTTC
TRBJ2-1,NA,TRBV7-2,many,CASSPRGAQIF,TGTGCCAGCAGCCCCCGGGGAGCTCAGATCTTC
TRBJ2-1,NA,TRBV5-5,many,CASSVKVGKWDEQFF,TGTGCCAGCAGCGTGAAAGTTGGGAAGTGGGATGAGCAGTTCTTC
TRBJ1-6,NA,TRBV27,NA,CARSALRATNSPLHF,TGTGCCAGAAGTGCTCTGAGGGCGACCAATTCACCCCTCCACTTT
TRBJ1-5,NA,TRBV19,NA,CASSIFGRSWQPQHF,TGTGCCAGTAGTATTTTTGGTCGGAGTTGGCAGCCCCAGCATTTT
TRBJ1-2,NA,TRBV5-1,once,CASSLGRLLRDGYTF,TGCGCCAGCAGCTTGGGTCGGTTGTTGAGAGACGGCTACACCTTC
TRBJ2-2,TRBD2,TRBV6-2/TRBV6-3,NA,CASSLGSGVTTGELFF,TGTGCCAGCAGTCTAGGGAGCGGGGTAACGACCGGGGAGCTGTTTTTT
TRBJ1-2,NA,TRBV20-1,NA,CSARPPGTSNGYTF,TGCAGTGCTAGACCCCCCGGGACATCTAATGGCTACACCTTC
TRBJ1-2,TRBD1,TRBV11-2,NA,CASSPQGQVASYGYTF,TGTGCCAGCAGCCCCCAAGGACAGGTTGCTTCCTATGGCTACACCTTC
TRBJ2-2,NA,TRBV5-1,NA,CAISWAPTGANTGELFF,TGCGCCATCTCGTGGGCCCCCACGGGGGCGAACACCGGGGAGCTGTTTTTT
TRBJ1-2,NA,TRBV12-3/TRBV12-4,few,CASSLGSSTNYGYTF,TGTGCCAGCAGTTTGGGCAGCTCAACTAACTATGGCTACACCTTC
TRBJ1-1,NA,TRBV5-1,NA,CASSHSGGLYGDTEAFF,TGCGCCAGCAGCCACTCCGGGGGGCTTTATGGGGACACTGAAGCTTTCTTT
TRBJ1-5,NA,TRBV3-1,NA,CASSPRQVNQPQHF,TGTGCCAGCAGCCCCCGGCAAGTGAATCAGCCCCAGCATTTT
TRBJ1-1,NA,TRBV7-8,NA,CASSLTAHEAFF,TGTGCCAGCAGCTTGACAGCGCATGAAGCTTTCTTT
TRBJ1-5,TRBD1,TRBV19,NA,CASTASWAGGGASNQPQHF,TGTGCCAGTACCGCAAGCTGGGCAGGGGGTGGTGCGAGCAATCAGCCCCAGCATTTT
TRBJ1-1,TRBD1,TRBV12-3/TRBV12-4,many,CASRDRGNTEAFF,TGTGCCAGCAGAGACAGGGGTAACACTGAAGCTTTCTTT
TRBJ2-7,NA,TRBV2,NA,CASNRAGSEQYF,TGTGCCAGCAATCGGGCGGGCTCCGAGCAGTACTTC
TRBJ2-3,NA,TRBV6-5,few,CASSPEASGTDTQYF,TGTGCCAGCAGCCCGGAAGCTAGCGGCACAGATACGCAGTATTTT
TRBJ1-2,NA,TRBV6-5,few,CASSYGGAHYGYTF,TGTGCCAGCAGTTACGGCGGTGCGCACTATGGCTACACCTTC
TRBJ2-6,NA,TRBV5-8,NA,CASSRGVRSGANVLTF,TGTGCCAGCTCGAGGGGGGTGCGCTCTGGGGCCAACGTCCTGACTTTC
TRBJ2-7,TRBD1,TRBV19,NA,CASSIGTGTPYEQYF,TGTGCCAGTAGTATCGGGACAGGGACTCCCTACGAGCAGTACTTC
TRBJ1-6,NA,TRBV6-5,few,CASKLRRFYSPLHF,TGTGCCAGCAAGCTACGCAGATTTTATTCACCCCTCCACTTT
TRBJ2-2,NA,TRBV29-1,few,CSVEDRRAGNTGELFF,TGCAGCGTTGAAGATAGAAGAGCGGGGAACACCGGGGAGCTGTTTTTT
TRBJ2-3,TRBD1,TRBV20-1,NA,CSAGTGRGISTDTQYF,TGCAGTGCCGGGACAGGGAGGGGGATCTCCACAGATACGCAGTATTTT
TRBJ1-1,NA,TRBV7-8,few,CASSLGARMNTEAFF,TGTGCCAGCAGCTTAGGGGCTAGGATGAACACTGAAGCTTTCTTT
TRBJ2-3,NA,TRBV4-1,NA,CASSLRDPVSTDTQYF,TGCGCCAGCAGCCTAAGGGACCCCGTCTCCACAGATACGCAGTATTTT
TRBJ1-5,NA,TRBV12-3/TRBV12-4,few,CASSLDAGNQPQHF,TGTGCCAGCAGTTTAGACGCGGGCAATCAGCCCCAGCATTTT
TRBJ2-2,NA,TRBV12-5,NA,CASGLSGNTGELFF,TGTGCTAGTGGTTTATCGGGGAACACCGGGGAGCTGTTTTTT
TRBJ1-2,TRBD1,TRBV2,NA,CASSRQGGTDYGYTF,TGTGCCAGCAGTAGGCAAGGAGGGACAGACTATGGCTACACCTTC
TRBJ1-6,NA,TRBV27,NA,CASSFNREVRNSPLHF,TGTGCCAGCAGTTTTAATAGGGAGGTGCGAAATTCACCCCTCCACTTT
TRBJ2-3,NA,TRBV6-4,once,CASSDSVLGGPDTQYF,TGTGCCAGCAGTGACTCGGTTTTGGGGGGCCCAGATACGCAGTATTTT
TRBJ1-1,NA,TRBV3-1,NA,CASSQYMRMNTEAFF,TGTGCCAGCAGCCAATACATGAGGATGAACACTGAAGCTTTCTTT
TRBJ1-5,TRBD1,TRBV5-8,NA,CASSPPQGGVVNQPQHF,TGTGCCAGCAGCCCTCCCCAGGGGGGCGTTGTCAATCAGCCCCAGCATTTT
TRBJ2-3,TRBD2,TRBV12-5,few,CASGLALSVGGIIPSTDTQYF,TGTGCTAGTGGTTTGGCCCTTTCCGTGGGGGGGATAATTCCTAGCACAGATACGCAGTATTTT
TRBJ1-5,TRBD1,TRBV6-8,NA,CASRLRQGASNQPQHF,TGTGCCAGCAGACTCAGACAGGGGGCCAGCAATCAGCCCCAGCATTTT
TRBJ2-2,NA,TRBV3-1,few,CASSQHYTGELFF,TGTGCCAGCAGCCAACACTACACCGGGGAGCTGTTTTTT
TRBJ2-1,NA,TRBV4-3,NA,CASSPFSPPDPSYNDQFF,TGCGCCAGCTCCCCGTTCAGCCCTCCGGATCCCTCCTACAATGATCAGTTCTTC